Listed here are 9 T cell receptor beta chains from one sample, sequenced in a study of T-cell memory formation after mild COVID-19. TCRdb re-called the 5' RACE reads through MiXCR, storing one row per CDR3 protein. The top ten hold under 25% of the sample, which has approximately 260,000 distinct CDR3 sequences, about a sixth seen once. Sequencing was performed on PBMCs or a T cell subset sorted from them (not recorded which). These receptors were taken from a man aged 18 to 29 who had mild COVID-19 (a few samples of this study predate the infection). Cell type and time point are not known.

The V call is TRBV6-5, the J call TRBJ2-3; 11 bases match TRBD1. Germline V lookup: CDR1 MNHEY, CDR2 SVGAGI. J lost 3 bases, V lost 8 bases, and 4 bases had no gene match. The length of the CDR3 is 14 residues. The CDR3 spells CASGRDRGTDTQYF. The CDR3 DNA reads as TGTGCCAGCGGTAGGGACAGGGGGACAGATACGCAGTATTTT.

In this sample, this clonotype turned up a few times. The CDR3 here is CSARPPGRQGNTIYF. Here the CDR3 DNA reads TGCAGTGCTAGACCTCCGGGACGCCAAGGAAACACCATATATTTT. The chain recombines TRBV20-1 with TRBJ1-3, with D perhaps matching TRBD1 (5 bases). The germline V and J ends were trimmed by 2 bases and 4 bases, with 15 bases remaining between them. The V gene's germline CDR1 is DFQATT and CDR2 SNEGSKA (reference sequence). The CDR3 runs to 15 residues.

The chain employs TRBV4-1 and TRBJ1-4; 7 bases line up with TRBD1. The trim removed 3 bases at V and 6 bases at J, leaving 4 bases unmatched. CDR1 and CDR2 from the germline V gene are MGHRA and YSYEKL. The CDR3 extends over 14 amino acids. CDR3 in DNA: TGCGCCAGCAGCCAGGCAGGGGGGGATGAAAAACTGTTTTTT. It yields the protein CASSQAGGDEKLFF.

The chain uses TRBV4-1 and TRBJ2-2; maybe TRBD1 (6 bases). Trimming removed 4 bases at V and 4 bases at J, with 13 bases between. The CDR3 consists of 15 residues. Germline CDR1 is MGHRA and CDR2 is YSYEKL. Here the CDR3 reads CASSPRDTPTGELFF. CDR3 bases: TGCGCCAGCAGCCCTCGGGACACTCCCACCGGGGAGCTGTTTTTT.

Here the CDR3 reads CASSQDYEGAGANVLTF. The CDR3 region has the DNA TGCGCCAGCAGCCAAGATTACGAGGGAGCTGGGGCCAACGTCCTGACTTTC. The rearrangement links TRBV4-3 to TRBJ2-6, with D maybe TRBD2 (5 bases). CDR1 is LGHNA, CDR2 YSLEER, per germline. CDR3 length equals 17 residues. Deletions cut 0 bases from V and 2 bases from J, with 11 bases between.

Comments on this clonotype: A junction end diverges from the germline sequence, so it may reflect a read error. The CDR3 sequence: CASSNRGQGIDYGYTF. The CDR3 bases are TGTGCCAGCAGCAACCGTGGACAGGGAATAGACTACGGCTACACCTTC. The chain recombines TRBV9 with TRBJ1-2, with 8 bases aligning to TRBD1. This CDR3 spans 16 amino acids. Germline values: CDR1 SGDLS, CDR2 YYNGEE.

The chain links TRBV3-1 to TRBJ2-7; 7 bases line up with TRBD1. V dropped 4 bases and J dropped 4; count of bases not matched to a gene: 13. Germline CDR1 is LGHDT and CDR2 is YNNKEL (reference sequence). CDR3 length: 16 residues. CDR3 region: CASSRAGAGGSYEQYF. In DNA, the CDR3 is TGTGCCAGCAGCCGAGCCGGGGCAGGGGGATCGTACGAGCAGTACTTC.

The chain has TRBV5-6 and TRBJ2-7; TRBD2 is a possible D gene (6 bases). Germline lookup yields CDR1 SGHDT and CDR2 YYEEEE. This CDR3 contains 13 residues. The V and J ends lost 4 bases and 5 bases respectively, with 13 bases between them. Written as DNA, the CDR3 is TGTGCCAGCAGCCGACTAGTTTACAACGAGCAGTACTTC. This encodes CASSRLVYNEQYF. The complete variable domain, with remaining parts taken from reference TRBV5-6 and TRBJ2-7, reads DAGVTQSPTHLIKTRGQQVTLRCSPKSGHDTVSWYQQALGQGPQFIFQYYEEEERQRGNFPDRFSGHQFPNYSSELNVNALLLGDSALYLCASSRLVYNEQYFGPGTRLTVT.

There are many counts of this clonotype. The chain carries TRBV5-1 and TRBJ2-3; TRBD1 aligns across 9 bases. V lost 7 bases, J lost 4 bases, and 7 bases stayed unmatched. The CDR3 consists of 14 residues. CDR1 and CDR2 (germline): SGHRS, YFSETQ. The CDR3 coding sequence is TGCGCCAGCCGGGACAGGGCTATCGCAGATACGCAGTATTTT. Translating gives CASRDRAIADTQYF.